Shown below are 5 T cell receptor delta chains from a single sample sequenced in a study of Vδ1+ human thymocytes. Study-wide results and caveats: Thymic TRG and TRD repertoires appeared highly polyclonal.

These receptors' antigens are unknown. Extracted RNA was reverse transcribed into cDNA. The CDR3 regions were amplified by multiplex PCR from V-gene primers to a constant-region primer. TCRdb repeated clone calling on the multiplex PCR reads with CATT. The table lists about 55,000 delta-chain clones, roughly 15% of them singletons, with roughly 0.5% in the top ten. What was sequenced was Vdelta1+ gamma-delta thymocytes from the thymus. The subset is: FACS-sorted CD3+ TCRalphabeta- TCRVdelta1+ TCRVdelta2- thymocytes. These receptors were taken from a boy younger than two who had congenital heart surgery.

The chain has TRDV1 and TRDJ1; weak D call: TRDD3 (6 bases). This CDR3 has 20 amino acids. Trimming left V 0 bases short and J 1 base short, with 24 bases between. In germline, CDR1 is TSWWSYY, CDR2 QGS. CDR3 DNA sequence: TGTGCTCTTGGGGAACTAAGCACCTACAGCGGGGGACGTATCACCGATAAACTCATCTTT. Its translation is CALGELSTYSGGRITDKLIF.

V usage is TRDV1 and J usage is TRDJ1; TRDD3 agrees at 8 bases. J was trimmed by 0 bases and V by 2 bases; bases with no gene match: 20. The CDR3 has 21 amino acids. Germline CDR1 reads TSWWSYY; CDR2 reads QGS. The CDR3 protein is CALGEGATLRRGDRDTDKLIF. CDR3 bases: TGTGCTCTTGGGGAAGGTGCAACACTACGTAGGGGGGATAGAGACACCGATAAACTCATCTTT.

J is TRDJ1 and V is TRDV1, with 9 bases matching TRDD3. Trimming cost V 1 base and J 0 bases; bases outside gene matches: 18. Germline CDR1 is TSWWSYY and CDR2 is QGS. This CDR3 contains 21 residues. The CDR3 reads CALGEHCLSRTGGQYTDKLIF. The CDR3 coding sequence is TGTGCTCTTGGGGAACACTGCCTGTCTCGTACTGGGGGACAGTACACCGATAAACTCATCTTT.

The chain recombines TRDV1 with TRDJ1, with TRDD3 matching 10 bases. The length of the CDR3 is 16 residues. Germline CDR1 TSWWSYY, CDR2 QGS. With 9 bases clipped from V and 3 bases from J, the junction kept 13 bases outside the gene matches. The CDR3 reads CALKSLLGGYADKLIF. CDR3 coding DNA: TGTGCTCTGAAATCCCTACTCGGGGGATACGCCGATAAACTCATCTTT.

This rearrangement joins TRDV1 to TRDJ1, with D possibly TRDD2 on 5 matching bases. The CDR3 is 18 residues long. Trimming removed 0 bases at V and 1 base at J, with 18 bases between. Germline V lookup: CDR1 TSWWSYY, CDR2 QGS. CDR3 region: CALGELILRPSATDKLIF. The CDR3 region has the DNA TGTGCTCTTGGGGAACTCATTCTTCGACCTTCAGCCACCGATAAACTCATCTTT.